One and the same sample provided the 5 T cell receptor beta chains below, sequenced in a study of OX40 agonist ivuxolimab in advanced cancers. TCRdb's copy holds only in-frame clones and misses some; the assay was immunoSEQ multiplex PCR. The sample consists of 97,000 or so clones, 85% to 90% of them appearing once. Specimen: CD4+ or CD8+ T cells sorted from blood, collected in a trial of the OX40 agonist ivuxolimab. Source of these receptors: an adult with an advanced solid tumor such as melanoma, head and neck, liver or kidney cancer.

This chain joins TRBV7-9 and TRBJ2-1; possible D gene TRBD2, 5 bases. The CDR3 consists of 12 residues. V dropped 1 base and J dropped 10 bases, with 8 bases sitting between them. Germline loops: CDR1 SEHNR, CDR2 FQNEAQ (reference sequence). The CDR3 spells CASSLGPGEQFF. The CDR3 DNA follows: TGTGCCAGCAGCTTAGGGCCGGGGGAGCAGTTCTTC.

J is TRBJ2-1 and V is TRBV7-3; D perhaps matches TRBD1 (6 bases). CDR1 SGHTA and CDR2 FQGTGA come from the germline V gene. Trimming took off 6 bases at V and 1 base at J, with 13 bases between the two ends. The CDR3 covers 15 residues. This CDR3 is CASRPDRSSYNEQFF. The DNA of the CDR3 is TGTGCCAGCAGGCCAGACAGGTCTTCCTACAATGAGCAGTTCTTC.

The genes are TRBV6-5 and TRBJ1-1; no reliable D call. Germline loops: CDR1 MNHEY, CDR2 SVGAGI. V lost 6 bases and J 4 bases, leaving 15 bases between the germline ends. The CDR3 has 14 residues. CDR3 region: CASSRSRGRTEAFF. The CDR3 nucleotides read TGTGCCAGCAGCCGCTCCCGGGGTCGCACTGAAGCTTTCTTT.

This chain links TRBV5-6 with TRBJ1-2; D gene unclear. Germline values: CDR1 SGHDT, CDR2 YYEEEE. The CDR3 contains 13 residues. V was cut by 4 bases and J by 4 bases, with 11 bases left in between. CDR3: CASSPRRSYGYTF. CDR3 DNA sequence: TGTGCCAGCAGCCCCCGGAGGAGCTATGGCTACACCTTC.

The CDR3: CASSPTNTGELFF. CDR3 coding DNA: TGTGCCAGCAGCCCGACTAACACCGGGGAGCTGTTTTTT. V gene TRBV6-5 combines with J gene TRBJ2-2, with D hard to call. Germline V CDR1 and CDR2: MNHEY, SVGAGI. This CDR3 has 13 residues. The V gene lost 6 bases and the J gene lost 2 bases, with 7 bases spanning the gap.